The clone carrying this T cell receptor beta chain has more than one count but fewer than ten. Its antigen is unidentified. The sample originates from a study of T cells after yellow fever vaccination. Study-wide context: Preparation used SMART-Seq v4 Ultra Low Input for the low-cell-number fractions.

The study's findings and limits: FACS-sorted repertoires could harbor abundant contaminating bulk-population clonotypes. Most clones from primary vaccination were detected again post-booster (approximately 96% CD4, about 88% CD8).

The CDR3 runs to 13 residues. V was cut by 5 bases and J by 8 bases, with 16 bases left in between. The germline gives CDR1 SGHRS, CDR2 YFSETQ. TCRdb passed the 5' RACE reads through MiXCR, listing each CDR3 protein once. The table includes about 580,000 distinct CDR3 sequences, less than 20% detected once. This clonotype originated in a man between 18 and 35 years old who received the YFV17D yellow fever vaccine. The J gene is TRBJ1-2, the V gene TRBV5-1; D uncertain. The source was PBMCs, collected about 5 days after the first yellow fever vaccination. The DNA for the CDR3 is TGCGCCAGCAGGACTGGCCCTATCGAGGGCTACACCTTC. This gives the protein CASRTGPIEGYTF.